This entry describes one TCR beta chain. Antigen: not known. Different DNA sequences within this sample yield the same CDR3. The data derive from a study of cytomegalovirus exposure and HLA in healthy donors. General study points: The investigators catalogued 150 to 200 TCR beta chains as cytomegalovirus-associated. Rare sequences made up most TCRs, while some public TCRs were found in many donors.

Sequencing used immunoSEQ multiplex PCR; TCRdb keeps in-frame clones, though not all of them. The sample yields roughly 150,000 clones, 80% to 95% seen once. The CDR3 loop spans 13 amino acids. The V gene end was trimmed by 6 bases and the J gene end by 5 bases; junction bases not matched to a gene: 7. Germline lookup yields CDR1 SQVTM and CDR2 ANQGSEA. Sample: PBMCs. The chain links TRBV29-1 to TRBJ1-2; 9 bases map to TRBD1. This TCR derives from a man in his late teens or twenties in good health and CMV-seronegative. The CDR3 DNA sequence: TGCAGCGTAGAACCGGGACAGGGTTATGGCTACACCTTC. Translating gives CSVEPGQGYGYTF.